This T cell receptor (beta chain) was identified during a study of blood T cells in healthy people across ages. Through a sample-barcoded 5' primer and a J-beta primer mix, a second PCR was run for about 6 to 11 cycles. Each TCR beta cDNA got a 12-nucleotide random molecular identifier. TCRdb ran MiXCR on the 5' RACE reads and lists one entry per CDR3 protein. Here the sample spans around 800,000 distinct CDR3 sequences, around half being singletons. CDR1 is MDHEN and CDR2 is SYDVKM in the germline V gene. Trimming removed 4 bases from V and 4 bases from J; junction bases left unmatched: 3. The CDR3 runs to 15 residues. In the case of this clonotype: Its specificity is not known.

Study observations and caveats: The lack of PBMC sorting stopped any conclusive naive versus antigen-experienced comparison. A roughly linear fall in TCR beta diversity per million T cells was seen with increasing age. Diversity was higher, and naive CD4+ cells more numerous, in long-lived donors than in aged donors.

The TCR originated in a man at least 80 years old in good health. The genes are TRBV28 and TRBJ2-5; 13 nucleotides align to TRBD2. What was sequenced was blood. This chain's CDR3 is CASSWTSGRIETQYF. CDR3 DNA sequence: TGTGCCAGCAGTTGGACTAGCGGGAGAATAGAGACCCAGTACTTC.